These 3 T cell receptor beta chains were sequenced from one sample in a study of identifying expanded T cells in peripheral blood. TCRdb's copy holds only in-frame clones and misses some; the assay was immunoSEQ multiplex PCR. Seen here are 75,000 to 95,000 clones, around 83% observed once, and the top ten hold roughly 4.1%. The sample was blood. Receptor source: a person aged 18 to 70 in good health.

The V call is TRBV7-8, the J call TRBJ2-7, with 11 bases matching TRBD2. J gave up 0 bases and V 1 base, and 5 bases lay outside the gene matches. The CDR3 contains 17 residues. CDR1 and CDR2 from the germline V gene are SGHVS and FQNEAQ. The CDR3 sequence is CASSLVTSGTSSYEQYF. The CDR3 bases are TGTGCCAGCAGCTTAGTGACTAGCGGGACCAGCTCCTACGAGCAGTACTTC.

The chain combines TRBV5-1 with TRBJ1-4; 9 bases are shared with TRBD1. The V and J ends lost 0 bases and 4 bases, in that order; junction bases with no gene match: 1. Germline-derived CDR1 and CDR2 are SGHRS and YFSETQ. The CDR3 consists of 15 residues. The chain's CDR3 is CASSLGTGVNEKLFF. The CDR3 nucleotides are TGCGCCAGCAGCTTGGGGACAGGGGTTAATGAAAAACTGTTTTTT.

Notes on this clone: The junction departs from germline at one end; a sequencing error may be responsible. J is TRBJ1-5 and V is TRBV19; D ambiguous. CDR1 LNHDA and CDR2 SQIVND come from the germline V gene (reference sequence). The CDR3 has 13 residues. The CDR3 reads CASSILPNRPQHF. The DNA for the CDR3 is TGTGCCAGTAGTATCTTGCCCAATCGGCCCCAGCATTTT.